This T cell receptor (beta chain) derives from a study of graft-versus-host responses after intestinal transplantation. Study summary: The recipients all started with anti-thymocyte globulin induction and then took tacrolimus and steroids for 3 to 4 years. Whole-study results and caveats: GvH clonotypes were identified within recipient marrow, with a subset emerging first in ileum or blood. Early post-transplant HvG declines were associated with peak circulating GvH clone levels.

TCRdb keeps only in-frame clones here, not all; method: immunoSEQ multiplex PCR. This table holds about 90,000 clones, about 93% found once. The V gene's germline CDR1 is WSHSY and CDR2 SAAADI. The CDR3 contains 13 residues. Trimming removed 8 bases at V and 2 bases at J, with 10 bases between. A note on this clone: No antigen is known for it.

The TCR originated in a human donor who was the organ donor for an intestinal transplant. The sequences come from unstimulated CD8+ T cells sorted from spleen or lymph node cells, collected before transplant. This chain links TRBV10-2 with TRBJ1-5; perhaps TRBD1 as D (5 bases). CDR3 sequence reads: CASQDSGNQPQHF. The CDR3 nucleotides are TGCGCCAGCCAAGACAGTGGCAATCAGCCCCAGCATTTT.